The entry below gives a single TCR beta chain sequence along with its context. A read error may produce the germline difference seen at one junction end. TCR beta CDR3 sequences were amplified from RNA transcripts. A set of HTBI primers served as the primers for a first-round RT-PCR of the TCR CDR3. TCRdb reprocessed the multiplex PCR reads via MiXCR and lists one record per CDR3 protein. The sample has around 300,000 distinct CDR3 sequences; around 20% are singletons. These data originate in a study of T cells in Graves' hyperthyroidism and ophthalmopathy. The CDR3 contains 15 residues. Germline V gene sequence: CDR1 GTSNPN, CDR2 SVGIG (reference sequence). Diagnosing involved the use of clinical symptoms, serum thyroxine and TRAb, thyroid ultrasound and orbital computed tomography. This sample holds PBMCs from less than 11 ml fresh peripheral blood.

This clonotype was sampled from a man aged 25-45 years with Graves' ophthalmopathy. The sample comprised blood. The chain joins TRBV30 to TRBJ2-2; tentative D call: TRBD2 (6 bases). The DNA for the CDR3 is TGTGCCTGGCGGTTTAGCGGCGCGAACACCGGGGGGCTGTTTTTT. Its protein is CAWRFSGANTGGLFF.